These T cell receptor beta chains were read from a single sample in a study of blood T cell dynamics during melanoma immunotherapy. TCRdb's copy holds only in-frame clones and misses some; the assay was immunoSEQ multiplex PCR. The sample holds tens of thousands of clones; roughly 90% are singletons and the top ten take approximately 1%. The specimen was blood, collected from a patient treated with checkpoint blockade. Every receptor here comes from a human donor with melanoma. The CDR3 runs from the conserved cysteine through the conserved F or W. D genes are given only for firm matches. Only some rows state a clone size, as once, few, many or a class for expanded clones.

size | J | V | D | length | DNA | CDR3
- | TRBJ2-7 | TRBV27 | - | 17 | TGTGCCAGCACATTACGGCCGGGTTCGCCTTACCCTACCGAGCAGTACTTC | CASTLRPGSPYPTEQYF
- | TRBJ2-6 | TRBV27 | - | 14 | TGTGCCAGCAGTTTCTACTCTGGGGCCAACGTCCTGACTTTC | CASSFYSGANVLTF
- | TRBJ1-5 | TRBV6-5 | - | 14 | TGTGCCAGCAGTACCATGTCCGTACGGCAGCCCCAGCATTTT | CASSTMSVRQPQHF
- | TRBJ1-2 | TRBV2 | TRBD1 | 15 | TGTGCCAGCAAGAAACAGGGGGGAGTGTTTGATGGCTACACCTTC | CASKKQGGVFDGYTF
- | TRBJ1-1 | TRBV18 | - | 15 | TGTGCCAGCTCATCCCTTTCGAAGGAAGTCACTGAAGCTTTCTTT | CASSSLSKEVTEAFF
once | TRBJ1-1 | TRBV5-1 | TRBD1 | 17 | TGCGCCAGCAGCTCCGGGCTAGGACAGGGCCCTAACACTGAAGCTTTCTTT | CASSSGLGQGPNTEAFF
- | TRBJ2-6 | TRBV2 | - | 12 | TGTGCCAGCAGTGAATTCGCCAACGTCCTGACTTTC | CASSEFANVLTF
- | TRBJ1-1 | TRBV28 | - | 17 | TGTGCCAGCAGTTTCGGTGCTCGGCCCCGGGGGAGGACTGAAGCTTTCTTT | CASSFGARPRGRTEAFF
- | TRBJ2-7 | TRBV11-3 | TRBD1 | 15 | TGTGCCAGCAGCTTAGATCCGGACAGGGCCTACGAGCAGTACTTC | CASSLDPDRAYEQYF
- | TRBJ1-5 | TRBV5-1 | - | 15 | TGCGCCAGCAGCTTGGACAGGCGGGCGGGTCAGCCCCAGCATTTT | CASSLDRRAGQPQHF
- | TRBJ2-1 | TRBV28 | - | 14 | TGTGCCAGCAGTCCCCCGGCGCGTGTAGTTGAGCAGTTCTTC | CASSPPARVVEQFF
- | TRBJ2-7 | TRBV18 | - | 12 | TGTGCCAGCTCCCGCGACGAATACGAGCAGTACTTC | CASSRDEYEQYF
- | TRBJ2-2 | TRBV6-5 | - | 14 | TGTGCCAGCAGTTACGACACGGGTTCCGGGGAGCTGTTTTTT | CASSYDTGSGELFF
- | TRBJ1-1 | TRBV19 | - | 14 | TGTGCCAGTAGCCCATTCCAGGGCGCGGCTGAAGCTTTCTTT | CASSPFQGAAEAFF
- | TRBJ1-6 | TRBV10-3 | - | 13 | TGTGCCATCAGTGTTTCAGTAAATTCACCCCTCCACTTT | CAISVSVNSPLHF
- | TRBJ1-2 | TRBV10-2 | - | 14 | TGCGCCAGCAGTGAGACGTCAGGGAACTATGGCTACACCTTC | CASSETSGNYGYTF
- | TRBJ1-1 | TRBV30 | - | 11 | TGTGCCTGGAGTGGGGAAACTGAAGCTTTCTTT | CAWSGETEAFF
- | TRBJ1-1 | TRBV27 | - | 14 | TGTGCCAGCCGCCTCACAGGGCTTGGAACTGAAGCTTTCTTT | CASRLTGLGTEAFF
- | TRBJ2-1 | TRBV7-3 | TRBD2 | 17 | TGTGCCAGCAGCTTGGGACTAGCGGGGAATACTTACAATGAGCAGTTCTTC | CASSLGLAGNTYNEQFF
- | TRBJ2-6 | TRBV2 | - | 15 | TGTGCCAGCAGTGGGGCAGATACCGGGGCCAACGTCCTGACTTTC | CASSGADTGANVLTF
- | TRBJ2-5 | TRBV4-1 | TRBD2 | 19 | TGCGCCAGCAGCACTGGACTAGCGGGGGGCCGAATATTTGGAGAGACCCAGTACTTC | CASSTGLAGGRIFGETQYF
- | TRBJ1-3 | TRBV27 | - | 13 | TGTGCCAGCGCGGGGGGACTTGGAAACACCATATATTTT | CASAGGLGNTIYF
- | TRBJ1-5 | TRBV5-8 | TRBD1 | 16 | TGTGCCAGCAGCCCCCGGACAGGGACGGGCAATCAGCCCCAGCATTTT | CASSPRTGTGNQPQHF
- | TRBJ2-7 | TRBV6-1 | - | 15 | TGTGCCAGCAGTCCCCAGCCAGCGGGACAATACGAGCAGTACTTC | CASSPQPAGQYEQYF
- | TRBJ2-7 | TRBV30 | - | 14 | TGTGCCTGGAGTGTACCGGCAGGGCTCTACGAGCAGTACTTC | CAWSVPAGLYEQYF
once | TRBJ2-7 | TRBV4-1 | TRBD1 | 15 | TGCGCCAGCAGCCCTACTAAGGACAGGGCCCGCGAGCAGTACTTC | CASSPTKDRAREQYF
- | TRBJ2-3 | TRBV5-1 | TRBD2 | 14 | TGCGCCAGCAGCGCGGGACTAGGTCGGGATACGCAGTATTTT | CASSAGLGRDTQYF
- | TRBJ1-5 | TRBV7-2 | - | 14 | TGTGCCAGCAGCTTAAAAGGGTTGAATCAGCCCCAGCATTTT | CASSLKGLNQPQHF
- | TRBJ2-1 | TRBV9 | TRBD2 | 13 | TGTGCCAGCAGCGTATCATTAGCGGGGGAGCAGTTCTTC | CASSVSLAGEQFF
- | TRBJ1-4 | TRBV7-9 | - | 11 | TGTGCCAGCACCGTTAATGAAAAACTGTTTTTT | CASTVNEKLFF
- | TRBJ1-4 | TRBV19 | TRBD1 | 14 | TGTGCCACCCGCCCCGGGACAGGGAGAGAAAAACTGTTTTTT | CATRPGTGREKLFF
once | TRBJ2-7 | TRBV7-9 | - | 14 | TGTGCCAGCAGCTCAAGGAGAATGACGGACGAGCAGTACTTC | CASSSRRMTDEQYF
- | TRBJ2-5 | TRBV19 | TRBD2 | 15 | TGTGCCAGTAGTCCCCTCCCGACTAGCGGGGGGACCCAGTACTTC | CASSPLPTSGGTQYF
- | TRBJ1-2 | TRBV27 | - | 17 | TGTGCCAGCAGTTTATCAGGTCGTGGGGGATTCCCCTATGGCTACACCTTC | CASSLSGRGGFPYGYTF
- | TRBJ1-1 | TRBV5-4 | - | 13 | TGTGCCAGCAGAGCACAGGGAATCACTGAAGCTTTCTTT | CASRAQGITEAFF
- | TRBJ2-1 | TRBV2 | - | 15 | TGTGCCAGCAGTGAACAGGGGATTAGCTACAATGAGCAGTTCTTC | CASSEQGISYNEQFF
- | TRBJ2-1 | TRBV9 | - | 12 | TGTGCCAGCAGCCCAAATAGCTTTGAGCAGTTCTTC | CASSPNSFEQFF
- | TRBJ1-1 | TRBV11-2 | - | 15 | TGTGCCAGCAGCTTAGTCGTATCCCTGAACACTGAAGCTTTCTTT | CASSLVVSLNTEAFF
- | TRBJ1-2 | TRBV9 | TRBD1 | 17 | TGTGCCAGCAGCGTAGACCCAACAGGGGGCGCTAACTATGGCTACACCTTC | CASSVDPTGGANYGYTF
- | TRBJ1-3 | TRBV19 | - | 15 | TGTGCCAGTAGTATAGGTCGGAGCTCTGGAAACACCATATATTTT | CASSIGRSSGNTIYF
- | TRBJ2-1 | TRBV7-8 | TRBD2 | 14 | TGTGCCAGCAGCTTAGGGACTAGCGGTAATGAGCAGTTCTTC | CASSLGTSGNEQFF
- | TRBJ2-2 | TRBV7-3 | TRBD2 | 15 | TGTGCCAGCAGCTCGGGACTAGGCCTCACCGGGGAGCTGTTTTTT | CASSSGLGLTGELFF
- | TRBJ1-1 | TRBV7-8 | - | 13 | TGTGCCAGCAGCCCGAAGGCCGGGTTAGTGGCTTTCTTT | CASSPKAGLVAFF
- | TRBJ2-3 | TRBV2 | - | 12 | TGTGCCAGCAGTGCTTACACAGATACGCAGTATTTT | CASSAYTDTQYF
- | TRBJ1-2 | TRBV18 | TRBD1 | 17 | TGTGCCAGCTCACCCCTCCCCGGGACAGAGGAGGTGGGCGGCTACACCTTC | CASSPLPGTEEVGGYTF
- | TRBJ2-7 | TRBV29-1 | - | 13 | TGCAGCGTTGAAGATCGGTCCGGGGACGAGCAGTACTTC | CSVEDRSGDEQYF
once | TRBJ1-4 | TRBV11-2 | - | 12 | TGTGCCAGCAGCCTGCAGCCTGAAAAACTGTTTTTT | CASSLQPEKLFF
- | TRBJ1-2 | TRBV20-1 | - | 11 | TGCAGTGCTAGGGCAGGGAATGGCTACACCTTC | CSARAGNGYTF